This T cell receptor beta chain originates from a study of blood T cell repertoires in COVID-19. Under the authors' procedure: Counts of nucleated cells, estimated from reference gene primer amplification, were obtained. Some clones are missing from TCRdb's copy, which holds only in-frame ones; the method was immunoSEQ multiplex PCR. The DNA was the basis for D and trimming; V, J and clone size are from that table. The sample comprises 300,000 or so clones, around 89% of which are singletons, and more than 6.5% rests with the top ten. The V gene's germline CDR1 is MDHEN and CDR2 SYDVKM. The CDR3 length is 13 residues. Between the trimmed V and J ends, which lost 5 bases and 1 base, there was a span of 9 bases.

The specimen was peripheral blood. This receptor was identified in a woman in her 30s who had recovered from COVID-19. The rearrangement uses TRBV28 and TRBJ2-7; tentative D call: TRBD1 (5 bases). The CDR3: CASSKQVSYEQYF. The CDR3, as DNA: TGTGCCAGCAGTAAACAGGTTTCCTACGAGCAGTACTTC.